This T cell receptor beta chain was sequenced for a study of Ad26.COV2.S vaccination and SARS-CoV-2 variants. The overall study: As a participant in COV1001, the donor was in the Ad26.COV2.S trial arm. Recipients of Ad26.COV2.S got it intramuscularly, once or twice 56 days apart.

The treatment denotes: 15 to 20 received Ad26.COV2.S at low or high dose, single or two shots; about 5 received placebo; per-sample allocation not given. Specimens were obtained on day 63 following the first vaccine or placebo injection. This table comes from immunoSEQ multiplex PCR, and its TCRdb copy is limited to in-frame clones, with some not included. The data show fewer than 400,000 clones, almost 90% seen once. Germline CDR1 ENHRY, CDR2 SYGVKD. V trimming: 6 bases; J trimming: 5 bases; junction bases outside the gene matches: 12. The CDR3 contains 16 residues. A note on this clone: Its antigen is as yet unknown.

Points from the study as a whole: Researchers cautioned that TCR breadth and depth analyses may have underestimated total T cell responses.

The sample consisted of peripheral blood, taken in a trial of Ad26.COV2.S vaccine versus placebo. The TCR comes from a person aged 18-60 years who received the Ad26.COV2.S COVID-19 vaccine or a placebo. This chain joins TRBV10-3 and TRBJ2-2, with 7 bases identical to TRBD2. DNA of the CDR3: TGTGCCATCAGGAAACAGCGGGGTCAATCAACCGGGGAGCTGTTTTTT. Translated: CAIRKQRGQSTGELFF.